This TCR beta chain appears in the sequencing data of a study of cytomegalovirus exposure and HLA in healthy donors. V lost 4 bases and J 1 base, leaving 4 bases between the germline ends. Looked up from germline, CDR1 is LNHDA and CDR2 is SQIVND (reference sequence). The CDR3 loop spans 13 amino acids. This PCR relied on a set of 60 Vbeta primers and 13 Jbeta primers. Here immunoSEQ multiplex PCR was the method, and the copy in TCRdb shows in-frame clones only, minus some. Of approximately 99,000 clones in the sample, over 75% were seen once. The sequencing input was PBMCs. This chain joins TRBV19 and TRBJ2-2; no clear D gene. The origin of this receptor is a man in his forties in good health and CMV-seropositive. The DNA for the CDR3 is TGTGCCAGTAGTAATATGAACACCGGGGAGCTGTTTTTT. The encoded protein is CASSNMNTGELFF.